This TCR beta chain derives from a study of blood T cells in healthy people across ages. Points from the study as a whole: The fall in TCR beta diversity per million T cells was roughly linear with age.

V gave up 3 bases and J gave up 7 bases, with 15 bases separating them. This CDR3 is built from 15 residues. Germline V lookup: CDR1 MGHDK, CDR2 SYGVNS. A sample-barcoded 5' primer and a J-beta primer mix were used in a second PCR of about 7 to 12 cycles. No fewer than 2.5 million CDR3-containing paired-end reads came from each sample. TCRdb recomputed calls from the 5' RACE reads with MiXCR, one row per CDR3 protein. The sample holds 1.4 million to 1.5 million distinct CDR3 sequences; approximately 42% are singletons and the top ten take less than 8%. Turning to this clonotype: The antigen is not known.

Isolated per sample were at least 7 million PBMCs. The genes are TRBV25-1 and TRBJ1-4; D not resolved. Sequencing was carried out using blood. The sequence came from a woman aged 18 to 35 in good health. Here the CDR3 DNA reads TGTGCCAGCAGTGATATAGAGGAGTCGGGTGAAAAACTGTTTTTT. Encoded protein: CASSDIEESGEKLFF.